This TCR beta chain appears in the sequencing data of a study of cytomegalovirus exposure and HLA in healthy donors. Study-wide findings and caveats: The authors later linked a missense DCLRE1C variant to TCR beta V- and J-gene trimming. A later examination showed that TCR association rates differed by HLA locus, with DRB1 most and HLA-C fewest.

The PCR had 60 Vbeta and 13 Jbeta primers. Assay used: immunoSEQ multiplex PCR; TCRdb lists only in-frame clones, some missing. This table has around 150,000 clones, about 82% appearing once. As concerns this clone: Its target is unknown.

Trimming stripped 7 bases from V and 5 bases from J, with 18 bases between. Germline loops: CDR1 MDHEN, CDR2 SYDVKM. The CDR3 length is 15 residues. Sequencing was done on a sample of PBMCs. The chain joins TRBV28 to TRBJ1-5; D gene unclear. The receptor was derived from a male donor in good health and CMV-seronegative. The CDR3 protein is CASTRVGPNHQPQHF. Written as DNA, the CDR3 is TGTGCCAGCACCCGCGTTGGGCCTAATCATCAGCCCCAGCATTTT.